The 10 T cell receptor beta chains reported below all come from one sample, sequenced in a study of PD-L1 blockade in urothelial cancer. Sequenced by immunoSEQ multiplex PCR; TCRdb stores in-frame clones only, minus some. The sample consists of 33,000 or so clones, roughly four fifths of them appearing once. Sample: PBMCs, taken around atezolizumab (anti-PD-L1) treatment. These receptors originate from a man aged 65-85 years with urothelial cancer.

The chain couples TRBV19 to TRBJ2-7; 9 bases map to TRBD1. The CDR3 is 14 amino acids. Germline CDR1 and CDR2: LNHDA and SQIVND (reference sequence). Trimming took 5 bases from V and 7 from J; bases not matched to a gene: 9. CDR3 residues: CASSSTGGFGEQYF. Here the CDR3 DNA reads TGTGCCAGTAGTTCGACAGGGGGGTTCGGGGAGCAGTACTTC.

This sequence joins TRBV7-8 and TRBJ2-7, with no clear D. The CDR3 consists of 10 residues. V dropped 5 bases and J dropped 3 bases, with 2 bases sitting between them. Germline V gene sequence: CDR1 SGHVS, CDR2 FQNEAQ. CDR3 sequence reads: CASSLYEQYF. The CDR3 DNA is TGTGCCAGCAGCCTCTACGAGCAGTACTTC.

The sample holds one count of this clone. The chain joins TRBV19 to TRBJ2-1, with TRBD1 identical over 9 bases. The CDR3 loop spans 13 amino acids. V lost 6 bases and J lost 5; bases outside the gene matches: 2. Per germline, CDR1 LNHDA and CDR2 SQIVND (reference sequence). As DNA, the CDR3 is TGTGCCAGTAGGGACAGGGGACACAATGAGCAGTTCTTC. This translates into CASRDRGHNEQFF.

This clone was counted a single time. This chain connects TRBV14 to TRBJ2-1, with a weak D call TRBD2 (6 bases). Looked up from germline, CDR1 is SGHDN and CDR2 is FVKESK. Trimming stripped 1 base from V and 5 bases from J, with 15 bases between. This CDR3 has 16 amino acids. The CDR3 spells CASSQGSGLRNNEQFF. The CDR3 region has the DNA TGTGCCAGCAGCCAAGGATCGGGACTCCGAAACAATGAGCAGTTCTTC.

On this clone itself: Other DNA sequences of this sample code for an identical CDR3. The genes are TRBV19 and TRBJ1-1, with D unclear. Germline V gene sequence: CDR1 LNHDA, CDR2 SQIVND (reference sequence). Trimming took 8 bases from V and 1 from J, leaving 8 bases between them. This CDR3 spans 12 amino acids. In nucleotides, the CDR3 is TGTGCCAGTTCAGGCCGGAACACTGAAGCTTTCTTT. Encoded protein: CASSGRNTEAFF. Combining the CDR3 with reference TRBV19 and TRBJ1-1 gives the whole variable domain DGGITQSPKYLFRKEGQNVTLSCEQNLNHDAMYWYRQDPGQGLRLIYYSQIVNDFQKGDIAEGYSVSREKKESFPLTVTSAQKNPTAFYLCASSGRNTEAFFGQGTRLTVV.

The CDR3 region has the DNA TGTGCCAGCAGATTTTGGGACAGGGGGGATCAGCCCCAGCATTTT. Amino acids: CASRFWDRGDQPQHF. The chain has TRBV2 and TRBJ1-5, with TRBD1 matching over 11 bases. Trimming removed 6 bases from V and 5 bases from J; junction bases left unmatched: 6. The germline V gene encodes CDR1 SNHLY and CDR2 FYNNEI. The CDR3 has 15 amino acids.

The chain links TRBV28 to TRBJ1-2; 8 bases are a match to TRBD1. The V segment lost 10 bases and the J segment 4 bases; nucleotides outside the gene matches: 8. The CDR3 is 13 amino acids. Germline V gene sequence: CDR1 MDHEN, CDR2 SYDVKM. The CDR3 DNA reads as TGTGCCACCCTGGCAGGGGGCCTCTATGGCTACACCTTC. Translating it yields CATLAGGLYGYTF.

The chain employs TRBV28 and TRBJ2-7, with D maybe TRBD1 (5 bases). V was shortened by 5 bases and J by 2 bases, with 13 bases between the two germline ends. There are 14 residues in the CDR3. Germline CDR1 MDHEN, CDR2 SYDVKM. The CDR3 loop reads CASSPPRQPYEQYF. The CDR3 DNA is TGTGCCAGCAGTCCCCCCCGACAGCCCTACGAGCAGTACTTC.

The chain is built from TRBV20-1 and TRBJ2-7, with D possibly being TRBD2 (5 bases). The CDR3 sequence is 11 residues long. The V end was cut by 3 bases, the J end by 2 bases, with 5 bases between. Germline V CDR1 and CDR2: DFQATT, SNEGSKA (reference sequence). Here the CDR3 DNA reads TGCAGTGCTAGGGGAGCCTACGAGCAGTACTTC. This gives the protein CSARGAYEQYF.

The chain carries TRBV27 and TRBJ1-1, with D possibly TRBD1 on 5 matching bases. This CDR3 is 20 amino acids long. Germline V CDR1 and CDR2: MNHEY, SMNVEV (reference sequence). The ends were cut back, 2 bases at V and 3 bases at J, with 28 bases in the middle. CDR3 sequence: CASSLGLRGGLINSHTEAFF. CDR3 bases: TGTGCCAGCAGTTTAGGTCTAAGGGGAGGTTTAATTAATTCCCACACTGAAGCTTTCTTT.